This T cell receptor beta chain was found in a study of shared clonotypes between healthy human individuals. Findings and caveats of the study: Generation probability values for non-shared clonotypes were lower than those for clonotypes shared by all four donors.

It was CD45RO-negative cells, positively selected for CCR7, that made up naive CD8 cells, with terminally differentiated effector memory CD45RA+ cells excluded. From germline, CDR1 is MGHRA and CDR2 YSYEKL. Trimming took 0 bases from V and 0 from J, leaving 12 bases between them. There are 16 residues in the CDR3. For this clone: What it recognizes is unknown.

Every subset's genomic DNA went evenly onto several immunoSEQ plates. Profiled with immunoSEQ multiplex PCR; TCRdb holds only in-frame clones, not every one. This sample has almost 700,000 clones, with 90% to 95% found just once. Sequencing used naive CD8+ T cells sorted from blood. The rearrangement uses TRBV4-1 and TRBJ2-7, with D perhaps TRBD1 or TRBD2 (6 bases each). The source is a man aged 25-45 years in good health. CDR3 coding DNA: TGCGCCAGCAGCCAAGATGGAGGGGGTGACTCCTACGAGCAGTACTTC. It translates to CASSQDGGGDSYEQYF.